This T cell receptor (beta chain) was profiled in a study of breast tumors, draining lymph nodes, adjacent tissues. TCRdb itself ran the multiplex PCR reads through MiXCR, one entry per CDR3 protein. The sample carries 150,000 to 200,000 distinct CDR3 sequences, around 35% recorded once. V gave up 6 bases and J gave up 4 bases; unmatched junction bases: 3. The CDR3 runs to 13 residues. Samples came from axillary lymph nodes draining the breast cancer. This clonotype was seen ten or more times. Its antigen is not known. Notes on the study in general: Data only fit, rather than demonstrated, lymph node origin of most tumor T cells. Tumor and nontumor repertoires were significantly more similar in luminal-like than in basal-like breast cancer. Tumor TCR diversity was below lymph nodes but above nontumor tissue. Findings are consistent with lymph node origin and intratumoral expansion of most tumor T cells.

This receptor was identified in a female donor with breast cancer. Some clones in this sample may be carry-over from other donors' samples. The chain carries TRBV12-3 or TRBV12-4 and TRBJ1-5; 7 bases match TRBD1. Sequencing was done on a sample of axillary lymph node tissue. CDR3 nucleotide sequence: TGTGCCAGCAGCAGGGGGGAAAATCAGCCCCAGCATTTT. This codes for CASSRGENQPQHF.